This T cell receptor (beta chain) was captured by sequencing in a study of blood T cell repertoires in COVID-19. Study-wide context: Samples representing acute and convalescent COVID-19 were sourced from the United States, Italy and Spain.

The protocol was immunoSEQ multiplex PCR, while the TCRdb copy is restricted to in-frame clones and leaves out a portion. The repertoire holds under 300,000 clones, around nine tenths seen once, with approximately 2.2% in the top ten. This clone was seen a single time. This TCR came from a middle-aged woman who had recovered from COVID-19. The sequenced sample consisted of peripheral blood.

This CDR3 is CASSLGLGSFSGNTIYF. CDR3 DNA sequence: TGTGCCAGCAGCTTGGGACTAGGGAGCTTCTCTGGAAACACCATATATTTT. The V gene is TRBV5-6, the J gene TRBJ1-3, with D unclear. The CDR3 loop spans 17 amino acids. V lost 0 bases and J lost 0, with 13 bases in between. The germline CDR1 and CDR2 sequences are SGHDT and YYEEEE.